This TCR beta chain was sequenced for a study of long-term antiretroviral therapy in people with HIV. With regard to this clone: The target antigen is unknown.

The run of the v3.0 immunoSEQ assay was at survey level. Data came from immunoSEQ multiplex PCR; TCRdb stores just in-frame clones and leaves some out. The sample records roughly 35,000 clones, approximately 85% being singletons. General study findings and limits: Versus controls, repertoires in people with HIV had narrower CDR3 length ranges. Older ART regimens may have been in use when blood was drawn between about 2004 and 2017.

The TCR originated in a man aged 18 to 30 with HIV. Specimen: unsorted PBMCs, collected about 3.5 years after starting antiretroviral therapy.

The CDR3 sequence is CASRGSVGPTEAFF. The CDR3 coding sequence is TGTGCCAGCAGAGGGTCAGTGGGGCCCACTGAAGCTTTCTTT. The chain has TRBV19 and TRBJ1-1; TRBD1 is a possible D gene (5 bases). The germline gives CDR1 LNHDA, CDR2 SQIVND (reference sequence). CDR3 size: 14 residues. The V gene lost 9 bases and the J gene lost 4 bases, with 18 bases spanning the gap.